The 4 T cell receptor beta chains presented below share a single source sample, sequenced in a study of T cell changes during pregnancy in multiple sclerosis. Here immunoSEQ multiplex PCR was the method, and the copy in TCRdb shows in-frame clones only, minus some. The sample lists approximately 110,000 clones; approximately 93% were seen once. The sequencing used peripheral blood, collected after pregnancy. The source is a female donor with multiple sclerosis, enrolled in a pregnancy study.

The chain links TRBV5-1 to TRBJ1-3, with D possibly TRBD1 on 6 matching bases. CDR1 and CDR2 from the germline V gene are SGHRS and YFSETQ. V was cut by 4 bases and J by 0 bases, with 14 bases left in between. CDR3 length: 16 amino acids. The CDR3, as DNA: TGCGCCAGCAGCGAGGACAGTTGGCCCTCTGGAAACACCATATATTTT. It codes for CASSEDSWPSGNTIYF.

V usage is TRBV5-1 and J usage is TRBJ2-7, with TRBD1 matching 11 bases. This CDR3 spans 14 amino acids. J lost 5 bases, V lost 4 bases, and 5 bases had no gene match. CDR1 and CDR2 (germline): SGHRS, YFSETQ. CDR3 sequence: CASSSGQGADEQYF. In DNA, the CDR3 is TGCGCCAGCAGCAGCGGACAGGGGGCCGACGAGCAGTACTTC.

The table lists this clone with a few counts. CDR3 bases: TGTGCCAGTTGGACACTTTATAGCAATCAGCCCCAGCATTTT. It specifies CASWTLYSNQPQHF. The chain carries TRBV19 and TRBJ1-5; D perhaps matches TRBD1 (5 bases). The CDR3 length is 14 residues. Germline V CDR1 and CDR2: LNHDA, SQIVND (reference sequence). V was clipped by 8 bases and J by 0 bases, with 11 bases between them. Full variable domain (remainder filled in from reference TRBV19 and TRBJ1-5): DGGITQSPKYLFRKEGQNVTLSCEQNLNHDAMYWYRQDPGQGLRLIYYSQIVNDFQKGDIAEGYSVSREKKESFPLTVTSAQKNPTAFYLCASWTLYSNQPQHFGDGTRLSIL.

The J gene is TRBJ2-7, the V gene TRBV5-3, with TRBD2 matching over 9 bases. TRBV5-3 is an ORF for which the function is uncertain. Losses at the gene ends were 8 bases for V and 7 bases for J; bases not matched to a gene: 16. CDR3 length: 15 residues. The CDR3 DNA reads TGTGCCAGCCGGGGGAGCGGGGGGCTCCTTGAGGAGCAGTACTTC. As protein: CASRGSGGLLEEQYF.